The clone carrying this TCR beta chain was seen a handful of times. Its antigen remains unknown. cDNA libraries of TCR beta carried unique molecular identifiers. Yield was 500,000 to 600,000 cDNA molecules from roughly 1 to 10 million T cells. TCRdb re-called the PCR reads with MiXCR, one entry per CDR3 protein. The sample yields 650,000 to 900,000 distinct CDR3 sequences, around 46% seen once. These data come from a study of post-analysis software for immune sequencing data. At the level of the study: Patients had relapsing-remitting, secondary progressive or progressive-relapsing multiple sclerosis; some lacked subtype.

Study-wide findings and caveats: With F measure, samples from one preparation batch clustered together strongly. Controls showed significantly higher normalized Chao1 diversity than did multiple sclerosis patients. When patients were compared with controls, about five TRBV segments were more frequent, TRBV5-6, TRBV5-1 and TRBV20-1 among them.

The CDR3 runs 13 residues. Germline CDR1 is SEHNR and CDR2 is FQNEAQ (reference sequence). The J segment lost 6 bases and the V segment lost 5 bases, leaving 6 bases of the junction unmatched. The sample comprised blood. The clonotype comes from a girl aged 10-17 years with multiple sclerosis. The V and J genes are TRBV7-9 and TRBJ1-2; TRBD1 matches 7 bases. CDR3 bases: TGTGCCAGCAGCCAAAGGGGGCTGGATGGCTACACCTTC. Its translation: CASSQRGLDGYTF. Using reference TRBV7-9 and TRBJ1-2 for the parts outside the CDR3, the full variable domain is DTGVSQNPRHKITKRGQNVTFRCDPISEHNRLYWYRQTLGQGPEFLTYFQNEAQLEKSRLLSDRFSAERPKGSFSTLEIQRTEQGDSAMYLCASSQRGLDGYTFGSGTRLTVV.